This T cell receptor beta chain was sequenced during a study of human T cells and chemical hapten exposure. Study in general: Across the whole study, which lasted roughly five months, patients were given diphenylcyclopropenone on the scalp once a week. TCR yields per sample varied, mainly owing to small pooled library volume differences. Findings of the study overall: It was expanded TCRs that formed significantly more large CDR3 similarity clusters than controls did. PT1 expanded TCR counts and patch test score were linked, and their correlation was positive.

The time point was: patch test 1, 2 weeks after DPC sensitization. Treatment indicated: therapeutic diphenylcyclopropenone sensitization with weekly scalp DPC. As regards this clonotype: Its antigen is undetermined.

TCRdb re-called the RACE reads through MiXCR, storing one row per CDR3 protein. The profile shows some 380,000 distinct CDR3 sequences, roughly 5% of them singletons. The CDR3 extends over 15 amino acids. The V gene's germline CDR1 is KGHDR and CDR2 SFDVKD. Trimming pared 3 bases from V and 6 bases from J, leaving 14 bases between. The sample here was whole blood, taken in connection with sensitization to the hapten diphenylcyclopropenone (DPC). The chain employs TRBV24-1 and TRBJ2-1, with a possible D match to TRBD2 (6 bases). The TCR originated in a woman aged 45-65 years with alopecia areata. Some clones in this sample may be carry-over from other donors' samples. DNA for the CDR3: TGTGCCACCAGTGATCCCGGGACTCTCTTCAATGAGCAGTTCTTC. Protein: CATSDPGTLFNEQFF.